The next 17 T cell receptor beta chains were all read from a single sample in a study of T-cell reconstitution after alpha-beta-depleted transplantation in children. During its preparation, the TCRbeta library received unique molecular identifiers. TCRdb used MiXCR to reprocess the PCR reads, holding one entry per CDR3 protein. The repertoire holds fewer than 700,000 distinct CDR3 sequences, with approximately 13% as singletons. This specimen consisted of PBMCs, mostly from graft donor cells, obtained 360 days after TCRalphabeta/CD19-depleted stem cell transplant. Every receptor here comes from a male patient younger than 18 who had a stem cell transplant for acute myeloid leukemia, so the T cells may come from the graft donor.

This chain connects TRBV7-2 to TRBJ1-5; tentatively, D is TRBD1 (6 bases). This CDR3 has 16 amino acids. Germline CDR1 reads SGHTA; CDR2 reads FQGNSA. V lost 1 base and J lost 2, with 12 bases in between. The DNA of the CDR3 is TGTGCCAGCAGCTTAGGGTTTAGGACAGGCAATCAGCCCCAGCATTTT. Translating gives CASSLGFRTGNQPQHF.

The genes are TRBV12-3 or TRBV12-4 and TRBJ2-5, with 7 nucleotides matching TRBD2. CDR3 length: 15 amino acids. Losses at the gene ends were 7 bases for V and 7 bases for J; bases not matched to a gene: 15. The CDR3 is CASTNGQRGFGTQYF. Here the CDR3 DNA reads TGTGCCAGCACCAATGGGCAGCGGGGCTTCGGGACCCAGTACTTC.

The V call is TRBV9, the J call TRBJ2-1; 9 bases fit TRBD2. The J segment lost 4 bases and the V segment lost 2 bases, leaving 7 bases of the junction unmatched. Germline CDR1 and CDR2: SGDLS and YYNGEE. The CDR3 is 16 residues long. The DNA of the CDR3 is TGTGCCAGCAGCGTGCCCGGGAGCGGGAGGTACAATGAGCAGTTCTTC. Protein product: CASSVPGSGRYNEQFF.

There are a few counts of this clonotype. The genes are TRBV27 and TRBJ2-7, with 8 positions matching TRBD1. The trim removed 2 bases at V and 6 bases at J, leaving 9 bases unmatched. Per the germline V gene, CDR1 is MNHEY and CDR2 is SMNVEV (reference sequence). This CDR3 spans 15 amino acids. In DNA, the CDR3 is TGTGCCAGCAGTTTAGGATTTGGCGGGACAGGCGAGCAGTACTTC. As protein: CASSLGFGGTGEQYF.

This clonotype was seen more than once but under ten times. The J gene is TRBJ2-6, the V gene TRBV6-2 or TRBV6-3; no clear D. V lost 7 bases and J lost 6, with 7 bases in between. The CDR3 has 12 amino acids. Per germline, CDR1 MNHEY and CDR2 SVGEGT. This CDR3 is CASTMTANVLTF. The CDR3 DNA reads as TGTGCCAGCACCATGACGGCCAACGTCCTGACTTTC.

As regards this clonotype: Possible read error: a much larger clone is one base away. The chain is built from TRBV20-1 and TRBJ2-1; TRBD2 matches 10 bases. Trimming at V came to 8 bases and at J to 7 bases, leaving 11 bases not matched to a gene. Germline V gives CDR1 DFQATT, CDR2 SNEGSKA (reference sequence). The CDR3 is made up of 14 amino acids. CDR3 protein: CSSTKREGINEQFF. In DNA, the CDR3 is TGCAGTTCTACCAAGCGGGAGGGGATTAATGAGCAGTTCTTC.

The chain employs TRBV6-5 and TRBJ2-1; TRBD2 aligns across 10 bases. Germline V CDR1 and CDR2: MNHEY, SVGAGI. This CDR3 contains 14 residues. Losses at the gene ends were 0 bases for V and 13 bases for J; bases not matched to a gene: 6. The CDR3 DNA is TGTGCCAGCAGTTACTCGTCAATAGCGGGAGGTCAGTTCTTC. Translated, it gives CASSYSSIAGGQFF.

V is TRBV18 and J is TRBJ2-7, with TRBD1 matching over 8 bases. The CDR3 length is 15 residues. Germline CDR1 and CDR2: KGHSH and LQKENI. V lost 4 bases, J lost 7 bases, and 12 bases stayed unmatched. CDR3 sequence (DNA): TGTGCCAGCTCACTGGGACAGGCAGGGATCTATGAGCAGTACTTC. The encoded protein is CASSLGQAGIYEQYF.

This clonotype was seen a handful of times. The chain has TRBV29-1 and TRBJ1-1; 10 bases line up with TRBD1. In germline, CDR1 is SQVTM, CDR2 ANQGSEA. This CDR3 has 14 residues. After removal of 4 bases from V and 5 bases from J, the junction contained 7 bases not matched to a gene. The CDR3 DNA reads as TGCAGCGTTGTGACAGGGGGCATTTGGACTGAAGCTTTCTTT. Its translation is CSVVTGGIWTEAFF.

The sample holds many counts of this clonotype. V is TRBV28 and J is TRBJ1-4; 8 bases line up with TRBD1. The CDR3 contains 15 residues. V dropped 8 bases and J dropped 0; count of bases not matched to a gene: 5. The germline CDR1 and CDR2 sequences are MDHEN and SYDVKM. DNA for the CDR3: TGTGCCAGCGGGACAGGAGCTGCAACTAATGAAAAACTGTTTTTT. It specifies CASGTGAATNEKLFF.

In this sample, this clonotype turned up a few times. The J gene is TRBJ2-6, the V gene TRBV20-1; D not resolved. CDR3 length equals 14 residues. Germline V CDR1 and CDR2: DFQATT, SNEGSKA (reference sequence). Trimming took 4 bases from V and 1 from J, leaving 8 bases between them. The CDR3 region is CSANLRSGANVLTF. The DNA of the CDR3 is TGCAGTGCTAACCTGAGATCTGGGGCCAACGTCCTGACTTTC.

CDR3 nucleotides: TGTGCCAGCAGTTACCCCAGGTCTGCCGCCTACGAGCAGTACTTC. Protein: CASSYPRSAAYEQYF. The V and J genes are TRBV6-2 or TRBV6-3 and TRBJ2-7; no clear D gene. This CDR3 comprises 15 residues. With 2 bases removed from V and 2 bases from J, the gap between germline ends came to 13 bases. Germline CDR1 and CDR2: MNHEY and SVGEGT.

This rearrangement joins TRBV11-2 to TRBJ2-3, with 9 bases lining up with TRBD1. V was pared by 5 bases and J by 1 base, with 13 bases of the junction left unmatched. This CDR3 is built from 18 residues. The germline gives CDR1 SGHAT, CDR2 FQNNGV. CDR3 residues: CASSPGVQGAGGTDTQYF. The CDR3 DNA reads as TGTGCCAGCAGCCCGGGGGTACAGGGGGCAGGTGGCACAGATACGCAGTATTTT.

V gene TRBV15 combines with J gene TRBJ2-3, with 7 bases aligning to TRBD2. CDR1 and CDR2 (germline): LNHNV, YYDKDF (reference sequence). CDR3 length: 17 amino acids. J lost 5 bases, V lost 4 bases, and 15 bases had no gene match. For the CDR3, the DNA is TGTGCCACCAGCACGCAAGGACTAGTCGCTTCGGTAGATACGCAGTATTTT. Its translation: CATSTQGLVASVDTQYF.

CDR3 sequence (DNA): TGTGCCAGCGGAGAGCCTGGGAGGACCTACAATGAGCAGTTCTTC. Protein sequence: CASGEPGRTYNEQFF. The chain links TRBV9 to TRBJ2-1; D perhaps matches TRBD2 (6 bases). This CDR3 is built from 15 residues. The ends were cut back, 7 bases at V and 2 bases at J, with 16 bases in the middle. The germline CDR1 and CDR2 sequences are SGDLS and YYNGEE.

This chain joins TRBV7-9 and TRBJ1-6, with a possible D match to TRBD1 (5 bases). V gave up 1 base and J gave up 10 bases, with 8 bases separating them. This CDR3 has 13 amino acids. Germline V gene lookup returns CDR1 SEHNR and CDR2 FQNEAQ (reference sequence). The CDR3: CASSLEQGSPLHF. CDR3 DNA sequence: TGTGCCAGCAGCTTAGAGCAGGGATCACCCCTCCACTTT.

This clonotype was picked up a small number of times. The chain couples TRBV7-9 to TRBJ2-1; D is possibly TRBD2 (5 bases). Germline CDR1 is SEHNR and CDR2 is FQNEAQ (reference sequence). The CDR3 is made up of 14 amino acids. V shed 2 bases and J shed 3 bases, with 8 bases lying between them. The CDR3 spells CASSLQAGYNEQFF. CDR3 bases: TGTGCCAGCAGCTTACAGGCGGGCTACAATGAGCAGTTCTTC.